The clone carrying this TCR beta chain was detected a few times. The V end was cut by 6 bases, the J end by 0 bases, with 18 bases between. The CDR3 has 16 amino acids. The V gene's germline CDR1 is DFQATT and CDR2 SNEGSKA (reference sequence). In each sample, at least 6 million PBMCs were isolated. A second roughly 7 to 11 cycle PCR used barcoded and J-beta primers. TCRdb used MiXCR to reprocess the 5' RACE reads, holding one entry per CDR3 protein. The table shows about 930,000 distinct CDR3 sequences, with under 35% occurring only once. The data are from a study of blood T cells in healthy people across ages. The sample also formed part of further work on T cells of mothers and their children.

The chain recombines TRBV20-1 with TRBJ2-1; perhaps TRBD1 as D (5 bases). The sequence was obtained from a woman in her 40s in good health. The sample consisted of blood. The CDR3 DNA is TGCAGTGCAAGGGGATGGAGCCAGAGCTCCTACAATGAGCAGTTCTTC. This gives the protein CSARGWSQSSYNEQFF.